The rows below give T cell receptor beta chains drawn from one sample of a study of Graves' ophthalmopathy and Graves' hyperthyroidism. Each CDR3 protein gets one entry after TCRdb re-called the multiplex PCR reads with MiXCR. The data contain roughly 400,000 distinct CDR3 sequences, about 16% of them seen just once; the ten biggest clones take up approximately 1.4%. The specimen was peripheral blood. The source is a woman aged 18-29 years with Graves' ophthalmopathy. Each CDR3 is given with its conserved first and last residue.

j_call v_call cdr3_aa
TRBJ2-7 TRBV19 CASSMGRGSSYEQYF
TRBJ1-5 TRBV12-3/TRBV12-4 CASSLVSGNQPQHF
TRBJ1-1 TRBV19 CASSSNPWNTEAFF
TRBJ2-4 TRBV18 CASSPGLAGSPGGKNIQYF
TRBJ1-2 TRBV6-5 CASSYLGQGSGYTF
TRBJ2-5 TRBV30 CAWSGLGEETQYF
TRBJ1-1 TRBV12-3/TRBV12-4 CASSLGIEAFF
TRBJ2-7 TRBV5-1 CASSPLRRESSYEQYF
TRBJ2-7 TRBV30 CAWSGRVLHSYEQYF
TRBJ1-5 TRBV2 CASSFSTGLWGNQPQHF
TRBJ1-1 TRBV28 CASKPYGVSEAFF
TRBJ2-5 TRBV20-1 CSARDFRGETQYF
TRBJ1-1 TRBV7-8 CASSFARGLRNTRGTEAFF
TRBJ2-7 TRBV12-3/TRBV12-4 CASSLFSDEQYF
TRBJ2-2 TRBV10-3 CAIRNRQGNTGELFF
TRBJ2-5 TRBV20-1 CSARDGDSQETQYF
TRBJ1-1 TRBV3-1 CASSPLMWTGGTEAFF
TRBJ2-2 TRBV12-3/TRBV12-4 CASKLSGRYTGELFF
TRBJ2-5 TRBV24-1 CATSDPGIETQYF
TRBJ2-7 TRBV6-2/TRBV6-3 CASSYRAGPVYEQYF
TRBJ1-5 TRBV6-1 CASRDGVTNQPQHF
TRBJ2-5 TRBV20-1 CSARDRPLETQYF
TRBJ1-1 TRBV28 CASSPGGEHTEAFF
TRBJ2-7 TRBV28 CATPCHRDCRYEQYF
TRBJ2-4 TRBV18 CASSPPQNIQYF
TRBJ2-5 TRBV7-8 CASSLETSGGALKTQYF
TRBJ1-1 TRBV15 CATSPYTGRLTEAFF
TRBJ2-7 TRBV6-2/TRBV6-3 CASSYSWGRVEQYF
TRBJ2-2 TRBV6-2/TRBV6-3 CASSYRTAGELFF
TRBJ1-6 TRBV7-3 CASSLSPTDSPLHF
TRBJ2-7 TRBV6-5 CASSYSIATSYEQYF
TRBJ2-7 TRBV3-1 CASSQAGGGYEQYF
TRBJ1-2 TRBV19 CASSKPGRNYGYTF
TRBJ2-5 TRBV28 CASIEYRGGETQYF
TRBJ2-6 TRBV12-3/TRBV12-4 CASRISSGANVLTF
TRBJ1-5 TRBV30 CAWSTGQGRSNQPQHF
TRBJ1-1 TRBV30 CAWSVAGVNTEAFF
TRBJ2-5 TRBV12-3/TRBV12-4 CASRNLAALTETQYF
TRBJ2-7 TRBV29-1 CSVEPAGLPYEQYF
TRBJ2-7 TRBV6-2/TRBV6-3 CASSYTRGRNEQYF
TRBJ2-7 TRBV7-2 CASSLVPGLRDEQYF